What follows describes a single T cell receptor (beta chain). The antigen is undetermined. This entry comes from a study of graft-versus-host responses after intestinal transplantation. Study information: All recipients were transplanted with multivisceral, liver-intestinal, or isolated intestinal grafts. Recipients uniformly received anti-thymocyte globulin induction, followed by tacrolimus and steroids for about 3 years.

Germline V gene lookup returns CDR1 SGHAT and CDR2 FQDESV (reference sequence). The CDR3 covers 14 residues. V lost 6 bases and J 6 bases, leaving 16 bases between the germline ends. The data were produced by immunoSEQ multiplex PCR, yet TCRdb's version contains in-frame clones alone and is incomplete. This sample has tens of thousands of clones, with approximately 92% found just once. General study results and limits: Declines in HvG clones occurring early post-transplant were associated with peak circulating GvH clone levels. Among recipient marrow samples, GvH clones were found; some appeared first in ileum or blood.

The clonotype was recovered from a human donor who received an intestinal transplant. The input for sequencing was unstimulated CD4+ T cells sorted from spleen or lymph node cells, taken before intestinal transplant. V usage is TRBV11-1 and J usage is TRBJ2-3; a possible D gene is TRBD1 (6 bases). The CDR3 here is CASRGDTGSDTQYF. The CDR3 nucleotides read TGTGCCAGCAGGGGAGATACAGGGTCGGATACGCAGTATTTT.